Below are 15 T cell receptor beta chains sequenced from a single sample in a study of cytomegalovirus exposure and HLA in healthy donors. Primers: 60 Vbeta forward and 13 Jbeta reverse. Sequencing was performed with immunoSEQ multiplex PCR; in TCRdb, only in-frame clones are kept and a portion is missing. The sample has about 31,000 clones; about 60% are singletons. The material sequenced was PBMCs. The receptors stem from a man over 45 in good health and CMV-seropositive.

This chain connects TRBV9 to TRBJ1-3; 7 bases fit TRBD1. The CDR3 has 18 amino acids. The germline CDR1 and CDR2 sequences are SGDLS and YYNGEE. V shed 3 bases, J shed 0 bases, and the junction held 12 bases outside the gene matches. CDR3 in DNA: TGTGCCAGCAGCGACCCATTGGACAGGATAAACTCTGGAAACACCATATATTTT. It yields the protein CASSDPLDRINSGNTIYF.

This chain uses TRBV30 with TRBJ1-1; the D gene is possibly TRBD1 (5 bases). The CDR3 is 11 amino acids. CDR1 is GTSNPN, CDR2 SVGIG, per germline (reference sequence). V dropped 8 bases and J dropped 1 base, with 8 bases sitting between them. For the CDR3, the DNA is TGTGCCGGTGACAGGAACACTGAAGCTTTCTTT. It codes for CAGDRNTEAFF.

V is TRBV7-2 and J is TRBJ1-2; 9 bases align to TRBD1. Trimming cost V 3 bases and J 8 bases; bases outside gene matches: 4. Germline-derived CDR1 and CDR2 are SGHTA and FQGNSA. This CDR3 contains 13 residues. In DNA form, the CDR3 reads TGTGCCAGCAGCTTGAGGACAGGGGACGGCTACACCTTC. Translation gives CASSLRTGDGYTF.

This clone was seen a handful of times. The V call is TRBV29-1, the J call TRBJ2-2, with 14 nucleotides matching TRBD2. The CDR3 consists of 17 residues. Germline CDR1 reads SQVTM; CDR2 reads ANQGSEA. With V trimmed by 7 bases and J by 0 bases, 7 bases remained unmatched. The CDR3 DNA is TGCAGCGGCCCGGGACTAGCGGGAGATTCGAACACCGGGGAGCTGTTTTTT. The encoded protein is CSGPGLAGDSNTGELFF.

V and J are TRBV9 and TRBJ2-2; D perhaps matches TRBD2 (5 bases). Germline loops: CDR1 SGDLS, CDR2 YYNGEE. Trimming left V 3 bases short and J 5 bases short, with 11 bases between. The CDR3 contains 14 residues. The CDR3 DNA follows: TGTGCCAGCAGCGCTAGAGGGAGAACCGGGGAGCTGTTTTTT. This encodes CASSARGRTGELFF.

CDR3 in DNA: TGTGCCAGCAGTTATGCGAGGGGACTAGCGGAGTCCAATGAGCAGTTCTTC. This gives the protein CASSYARGLAESNEQFF. The chain recombines TRBV28 with TRBJ2-1; 11 bases agree with TRBD2. Germline V gene sequence: CDR1 MDHEN, CDR2 SYDVKM. V lost 4 bases and J lost 6; bases outside the gene matches: 11. The CDR3 consists of 17 residues.

The chain has TRBV9 and TRBJ2-4; possible D gene TRBD2, 5 bases. Germline V gene data show CDR1 as SGDLS and CDR2 as YYNGEE. The CDR3 runs to 15 residues. V gave up 0 bases and J gave up 5 bases, with 12 bases separating them. Here the CDR3 reads CASSVAGNDQNIQYF. The CDR3 DNA is TGTGCCAGCAGCGTAGCCGGGAATGATCAAAACATTCAGTACTTC. The full variable domain, completed using reference TRBV9 and TRBJ2-4, is DSGVTQTPKHLITATGQRVTLRCSPRSGDLSVYWYQQSLDQGLQFLIQYYNGEERAKGNILERFSAQQFPDLHSELNLSSLELGDSALYFCASSVAGNDQNIQYFGAGTRLSVL.

This rearrangement joins TRBV5-8 to TRBJ1-6; D not certain. V was cut by 1 base and J by 0 bases, with 11 bases left in between. The CDR3 has 17 amino acids. Germline assignment: CDR1 SGHTS and CDR2 YDEGEE. The CDR3 loop is CASSLRVRSSYNSPLHF. The CDR3 nucleotides read TGTGCCAGCAGCTTGCGTGTCAGATCCTCCTATAATTCACCCCTCCACTTT. Full variable domain (missing parts from reference TRBV5-8 and TRBJ1-6): EAGVTQSPTHLIKTRGQQATLRCSPISGHTSVYWYQQALGLGLQFLLWYDEGEERNRGNFPPRFSGRQFPNYSSELNVNALELEDSALYLCASSLRVRSSYNSPLHFGNGTRLTVT.

The chain combines TRBV4-1 with TRBJ2-5; D is perhaps TRBD2 (5 bases). Trimming stripped 1 base from V and 5 bases from J, with 8 bases between. The CDR3 covers 13 residues. Germline values: CDR1 MGHRA, CDR2 YSYEKL. As DNA, the CDR3 is TGCGCCAGCAGCCAAGCCGGGGTGGAGACCCAGTACTTC. It is translated as CASSQAGVETQYF.

This chain connects TRBV25-1 to TRBJ1-4, with TRBD1 as a possible D gene (5 bases). V was clipped by 2 bases and J by 0 bases, with 10 bases between them. The CDR3 is made up of 16 amino acids. Germline V gene lookup returns CDR1 MGHDK and CDR2 SYGVNS. The CDR3 region is CASSEASGTTNEKLFF. CDR3 nucleotides: TGTGCCAGCAGTGAAGCCTCAGGGACAACTAATGAAAAACTGTTTTTT.

This clone is hyperexpanded (1% or more) in the sample. Within the sample, other DNA sequences also encode this same CDR3. V is TRBV7-8 and J is TRBJ2-3; D is ambiguous. Germline CDR1 SGHVS, CDR2 FQNEAQ. Trimming pared 0 bases from V and 2 bases from J, leaving 6 bases between. The CDR3 has 14 residues. CDR3 residues: CASSLAFVTDTQYF. In DNA form, the CDR3 reads TGTGCCAGCAGCTTAGCATTCGTCACAGATACGCAGTATTTT. The whole variable domain, filled in from reference TRBV7-8 and TRBJ2-3, reads GAGVSQSPRYKVAKRGQDVALRCDPISGHVSLFWYQQALGQGPEFLTYFQNEAQLDKSGLPSDRFFAERPEGSVSTLKIQRTQQEDSAVYLCASSLAFVTDTQYFGPGTRLTVL.

This clone was detected only a few times. The gene calls are TRBV30 and TRBJ1-5; D perhaps matches TRBD1 (5 bases). The length of the CDR3 is 14 residues. The ends were cut back, 6 bases at V and 1 base at J, with 13 bases in the middle. Germline V lookup: CDR1 GTSNPN, CDR2 SVGIG (reference sequence). The CDR3: CACTAGMSNQPQHF. The CDR3 nucleotides read TGTGCCTGCACGGCAGGGATGAGCAATCAGCCCCAGCATTTT. The full variable domain, its missing parts supplied by reference TRBV30 and TRBJ1-5, is SQTIHQWPATLVQPVGSPLSLECTVEGTSNPNLYWYRQAAGRGLQLLFYSVGIGQISSEVPQNLSASRPQDRQFILSSKKLLLSDSGFYLCACTAGMSNQPQHFGDGTRLSIL.

The chain combines TRBV30 with TRBJ2-3; TRBD2 matches 9 bases. The V gene's germline CDR1 is GTSNPN and CDR2 SVGIG (reference sequence). This CDR3 spans 14 amino acids. V trimming: 3 bases; J trimming: 3 bases; junction bases outside the gene matches: 4. In DNA form, the CDR3 reads TGTGCCTGGAGGCTAGCGGGGCAAACAGATACGCAGTATTTT. This encodes CAWRLAGQTDTQYF.

The V and J genes are TRBV29-1 and TRBJ2-1; 14 positions match TRBD2. After removal of 4 bases from V and 2 bases from J, the junction contained 7 bases not matched to a gene. Germline V gives CDR1 SQVTM, CDR2 ANQGSEA. This CDR3 is 17 amino acids long. The CDR3 spells CSVVGTSGSGTYNEQFF. The CDR3 DNA sequence: TGCAGCGTTGTGGGGACTAGCGGGAGTGGAACCTACAATGAGCAGTTCTTC.

By share, this clone ranks as medium-sized. This chain uses TRBV6-5 with TRBJ1-1; tentative D call: TRBD1 (5 bases). This CDR3 comprises 14 residues. V lost 2 bases, J lost 4 bases, and 11 bases lay in between. CDR1 is MNHEY, CDR2 SVGAGI, per germline. CDR3 bases: TGTGCCAGCAGTTACGCGGGGCCAGGCACTGAAGCTTTCTTT. Residues: CASSYAGPGTEAFF.